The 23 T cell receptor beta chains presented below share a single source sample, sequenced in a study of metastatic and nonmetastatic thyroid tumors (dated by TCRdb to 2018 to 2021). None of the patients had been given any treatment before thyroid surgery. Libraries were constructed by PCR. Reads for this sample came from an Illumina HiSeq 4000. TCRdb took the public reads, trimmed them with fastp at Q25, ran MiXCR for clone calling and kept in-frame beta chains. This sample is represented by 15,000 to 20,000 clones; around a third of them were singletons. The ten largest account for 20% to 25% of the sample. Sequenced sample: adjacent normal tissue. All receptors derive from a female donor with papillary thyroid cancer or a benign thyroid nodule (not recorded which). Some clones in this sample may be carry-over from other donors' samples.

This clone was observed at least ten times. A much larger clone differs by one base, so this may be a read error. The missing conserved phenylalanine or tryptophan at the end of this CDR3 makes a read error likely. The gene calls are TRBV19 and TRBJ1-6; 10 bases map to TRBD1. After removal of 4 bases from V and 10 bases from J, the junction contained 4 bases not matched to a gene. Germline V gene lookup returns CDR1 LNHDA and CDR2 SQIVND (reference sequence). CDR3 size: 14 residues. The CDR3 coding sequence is TGTGCCAGTAGTACCGGGACAGGGGACTCACCCCTCCACGTT. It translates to CASSTGTGDSPLHV.

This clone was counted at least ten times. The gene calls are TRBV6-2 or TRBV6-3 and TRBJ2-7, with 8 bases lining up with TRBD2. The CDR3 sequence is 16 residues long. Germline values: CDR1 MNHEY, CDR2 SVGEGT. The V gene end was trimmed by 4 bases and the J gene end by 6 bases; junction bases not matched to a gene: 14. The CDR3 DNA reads TGTGCCAGCAGTTTCACGATCGGACTAGCCCGGGTCGAGCAGTACTTC. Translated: CASSFTIGLARVEQYF.

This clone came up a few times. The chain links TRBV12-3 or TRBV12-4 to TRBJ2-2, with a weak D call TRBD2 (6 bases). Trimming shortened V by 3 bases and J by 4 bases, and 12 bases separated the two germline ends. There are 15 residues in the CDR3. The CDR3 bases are TGTGCCAGCAGTTTTGAGCTAGCGCCCACCGGGGAGCTGTTTTTT. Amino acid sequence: CASSFELAPTGELFF.

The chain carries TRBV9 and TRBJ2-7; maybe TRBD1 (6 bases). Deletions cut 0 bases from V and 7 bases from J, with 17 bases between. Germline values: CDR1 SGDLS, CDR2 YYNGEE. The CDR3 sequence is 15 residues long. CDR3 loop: CASSVGTEILGEQYF. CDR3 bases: TGTGCCAGCAGCGTAGGGACAGAGATATTAGGGGAGCAGTACTTC.

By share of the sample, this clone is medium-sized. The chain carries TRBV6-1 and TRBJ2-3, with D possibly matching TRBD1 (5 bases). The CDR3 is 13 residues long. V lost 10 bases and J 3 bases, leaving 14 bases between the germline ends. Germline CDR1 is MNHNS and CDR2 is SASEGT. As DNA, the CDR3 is TGTGCCACCAGACAGTTGGGGACAGATACGCAGTATTTT. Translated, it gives CATRQLGTDTQYF.

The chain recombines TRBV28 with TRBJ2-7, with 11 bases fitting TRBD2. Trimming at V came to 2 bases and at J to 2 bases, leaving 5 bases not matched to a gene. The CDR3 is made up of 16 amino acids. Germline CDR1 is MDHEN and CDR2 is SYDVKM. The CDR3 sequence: CASSLGTSGKAYEQYF. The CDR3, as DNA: TGTGCCAGCAGTTTAGGGACTAGCGGAAAAGCCTACGAGCAGTACTTC.

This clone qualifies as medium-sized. The CDR3 sequence: CASSSPELRRETSYEQYF. CDR3 nucleotides: TGTGCCAGCAGTTCCCCCGAACTGCGGCGAGAAACCTCCTACGAGCAGTACTTC. The V gene is TRBV28, the J gene TRBJ2-7; D unresolved. Trimming left V 4 bases short and J 0 bases short, with 22 bases between. Germline V CDR1 and CDR2: MDHEN, SYDVKM. The CDR3 runs to 18 residues.

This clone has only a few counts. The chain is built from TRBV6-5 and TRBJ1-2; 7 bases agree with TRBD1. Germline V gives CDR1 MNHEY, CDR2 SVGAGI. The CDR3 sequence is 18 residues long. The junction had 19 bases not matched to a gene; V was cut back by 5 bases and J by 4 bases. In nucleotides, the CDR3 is TGTGCCAGCAGTACAATGCGGGACAGCAGTTTTTCGGGCTATGGCTACACCTTC. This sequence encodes CASSTMRDSSFSGYGYTF.

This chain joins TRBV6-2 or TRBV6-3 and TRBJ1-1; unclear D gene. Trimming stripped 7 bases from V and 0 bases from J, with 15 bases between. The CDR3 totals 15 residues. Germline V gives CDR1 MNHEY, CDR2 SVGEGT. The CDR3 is CASICYGEMNTEAFF. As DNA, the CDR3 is TGTGCCAGCATCTGTTACGGGGAAATGAACACTGAAGCTTTCTTT.

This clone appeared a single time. Written as DNA, the CDR3 is TGCAGTGCTAGAAAACTAGCGGACCTTTACAATGAGCAGTTCTTC. Translated: CSARKLADLYNEQFF. This chain joins TRBV20-1 and TRBJ2-1, with 8 nucleotides matching TRBD2. The CDR3 length is 15 residues. Germline V gene sequence: CDR1 DFQATT, CDR2 SNEGSKA (reference sequence). J gave up 4 bases and V 2 bases, and 7 bases lay outside the gene matches.

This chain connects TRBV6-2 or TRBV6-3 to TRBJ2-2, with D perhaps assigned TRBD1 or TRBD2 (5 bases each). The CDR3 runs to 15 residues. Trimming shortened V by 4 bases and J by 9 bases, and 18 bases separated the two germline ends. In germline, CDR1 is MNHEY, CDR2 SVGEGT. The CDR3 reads CASSWAGPRGRELFF. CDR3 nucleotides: TGTGCCAGCAGTTGGGCCGGGCCCCGGGGCCGGGAGCTGTTTTTT.

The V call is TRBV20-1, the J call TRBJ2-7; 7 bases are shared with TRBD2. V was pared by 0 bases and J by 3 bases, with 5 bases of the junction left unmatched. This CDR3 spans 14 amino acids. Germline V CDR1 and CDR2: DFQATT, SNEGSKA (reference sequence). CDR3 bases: TGCAGTGCTAGAGATCTGGCTAGCGGCTACGAGCAGTACTTC. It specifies CSARDLASGYEQYF.

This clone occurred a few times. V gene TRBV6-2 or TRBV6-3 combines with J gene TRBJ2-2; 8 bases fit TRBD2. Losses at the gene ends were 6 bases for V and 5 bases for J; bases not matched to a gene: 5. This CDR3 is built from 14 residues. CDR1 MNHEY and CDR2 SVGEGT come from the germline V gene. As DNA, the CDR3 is TGTGCCAGCAGGAGCGGGAGCGGGACCGGGGAGCTGTTTTTT. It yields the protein CASRSGSGTGELFF.

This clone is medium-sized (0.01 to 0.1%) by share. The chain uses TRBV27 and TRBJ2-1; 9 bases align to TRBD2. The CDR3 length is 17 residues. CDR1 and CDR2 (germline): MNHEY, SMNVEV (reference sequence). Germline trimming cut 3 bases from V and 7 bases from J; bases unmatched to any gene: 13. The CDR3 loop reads CASSFIPGAGGRNEQFF. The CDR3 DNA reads TGTGCCAGCAGTTTTATACCAGGAGCGGGGGGCAGGAATGAGCAGTTCTTC.

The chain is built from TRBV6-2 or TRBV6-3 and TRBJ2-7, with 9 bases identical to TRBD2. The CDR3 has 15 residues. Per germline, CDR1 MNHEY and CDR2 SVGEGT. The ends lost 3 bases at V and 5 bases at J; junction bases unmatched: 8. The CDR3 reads CASSYRLADSNEQYF. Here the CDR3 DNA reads TGTGCCAGCAGTTATAGACTAGCGGATTCTAACGAGCAGTACTTC.

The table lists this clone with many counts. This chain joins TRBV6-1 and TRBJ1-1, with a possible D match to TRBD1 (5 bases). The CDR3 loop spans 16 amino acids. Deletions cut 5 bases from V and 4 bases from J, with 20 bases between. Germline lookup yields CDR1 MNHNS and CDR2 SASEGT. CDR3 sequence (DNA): TGTGCCAGCAGTTGGGGCGGGTTCGGGGGTGGCACTGAAGCTTTCTTT. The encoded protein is CASSWGGFGGGTEAFF.

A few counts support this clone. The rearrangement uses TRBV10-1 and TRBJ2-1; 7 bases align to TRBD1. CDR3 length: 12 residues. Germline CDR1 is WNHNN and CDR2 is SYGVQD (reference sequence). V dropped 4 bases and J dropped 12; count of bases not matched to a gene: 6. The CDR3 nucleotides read TGCGCCAGCAGTGCCTCGTACAGGGGGCAGTTCTTC. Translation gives CASSASYRGQFF.

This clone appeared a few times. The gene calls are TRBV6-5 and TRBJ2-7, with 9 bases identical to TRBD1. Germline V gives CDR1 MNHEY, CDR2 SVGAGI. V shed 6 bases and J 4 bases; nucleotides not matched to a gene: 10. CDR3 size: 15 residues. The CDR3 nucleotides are TGTGCCAGCAGGTACGAACAGGGGGCTACGTACGAGCAGTACTTC. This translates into CASRYEQGATYEQYF.

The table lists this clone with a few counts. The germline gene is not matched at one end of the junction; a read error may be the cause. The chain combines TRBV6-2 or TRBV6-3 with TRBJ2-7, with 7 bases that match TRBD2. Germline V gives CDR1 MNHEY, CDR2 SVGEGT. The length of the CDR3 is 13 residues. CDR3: CASSYLGGSAEYF. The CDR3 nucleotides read TGTGCCAGCAGCTACTTGGGCGGGAGCGCAGAGTACTTC.

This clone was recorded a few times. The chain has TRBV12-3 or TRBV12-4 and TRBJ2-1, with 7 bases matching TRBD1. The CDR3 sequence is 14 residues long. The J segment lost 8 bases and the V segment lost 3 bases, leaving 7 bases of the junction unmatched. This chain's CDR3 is CASSFERQGDEQFF. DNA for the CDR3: TGTGCCAGCAGTTTCGAGAGGCAGGGGGATGAGCAGTTCTTC.

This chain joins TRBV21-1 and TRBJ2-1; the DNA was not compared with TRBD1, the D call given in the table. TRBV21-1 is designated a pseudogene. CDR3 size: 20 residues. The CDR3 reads CASSQSSGTGVGASYNEQFF. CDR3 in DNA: TGTGCCAGCAGTCAAAGTTCGGGGACAGGGGTGGGGGCCTCCTACAATGAGCAGTTCTTC.

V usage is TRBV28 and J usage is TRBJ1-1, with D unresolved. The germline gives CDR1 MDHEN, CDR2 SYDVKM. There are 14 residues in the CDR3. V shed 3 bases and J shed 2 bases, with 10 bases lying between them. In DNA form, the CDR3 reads TGTGCCAGCAGTTTTGTACGGTTAAACACTGAAGCTTTCTTT. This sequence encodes CASSFVRLNTEAFF.

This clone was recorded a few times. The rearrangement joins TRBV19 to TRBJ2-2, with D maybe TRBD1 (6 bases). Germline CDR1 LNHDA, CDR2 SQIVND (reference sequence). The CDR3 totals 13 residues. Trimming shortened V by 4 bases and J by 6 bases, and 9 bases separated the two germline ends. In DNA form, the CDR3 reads TGTGCCAGTAGTAGACAGGAGGCCGGGGAGCTGTTTTTT. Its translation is CASSRQEAGELFF. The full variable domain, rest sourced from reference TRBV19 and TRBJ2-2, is DGGITQSPKYLFRKEGQNVTLSCEQNLNHDAMYWYRQDPGQGLRLIYYSQIVNDFQKGDIAEGYSVSREKKESFPLTVTSAQKNPTAFYLCASSRQEAGELFFGEGSRLTVL.